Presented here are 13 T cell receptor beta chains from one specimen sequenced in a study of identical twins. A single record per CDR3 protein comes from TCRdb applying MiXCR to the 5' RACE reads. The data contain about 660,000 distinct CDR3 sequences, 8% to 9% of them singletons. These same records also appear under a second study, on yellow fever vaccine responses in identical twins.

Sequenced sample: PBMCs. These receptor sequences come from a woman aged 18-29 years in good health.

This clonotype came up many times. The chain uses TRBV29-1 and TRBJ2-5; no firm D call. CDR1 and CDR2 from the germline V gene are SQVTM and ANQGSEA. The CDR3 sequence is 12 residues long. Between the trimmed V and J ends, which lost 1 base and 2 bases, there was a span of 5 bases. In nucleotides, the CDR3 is TGCAGCGTTGAAGCTCAGCAAGAGACCCAGTACTTC. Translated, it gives CSVEAQQETQYF.

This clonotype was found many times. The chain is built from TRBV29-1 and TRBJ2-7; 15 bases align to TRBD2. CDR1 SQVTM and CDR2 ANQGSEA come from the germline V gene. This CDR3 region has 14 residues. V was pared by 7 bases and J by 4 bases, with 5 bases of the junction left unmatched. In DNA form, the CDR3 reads TGCAGCGCGGGAGGACTAGCGGGAGGGTACGAGCAGTACTTC. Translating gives CSAGGLAGGYEQYF.

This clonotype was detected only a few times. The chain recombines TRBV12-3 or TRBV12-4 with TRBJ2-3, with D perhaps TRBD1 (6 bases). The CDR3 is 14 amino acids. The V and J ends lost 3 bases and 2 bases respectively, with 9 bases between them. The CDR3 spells CASSFQGLTDTQYF. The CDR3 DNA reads TGTGCCAGCAGTTTCCAGGGGCTCACAGATACGCAGTATTTT.

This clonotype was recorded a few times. The CDR3 reads CASSLQGTSGRNEQFF. The CDR3 nucleotides are TGTGCCAGCAGCTTACAAGGGACTAGCGGGAGGAATGAGCAGTTCTTC. The chain has TRBV11-2 and TRBJ2-1; 15 bases are shared with TRBD2. Germline CDR1 SGHAT, CDR2 FQNNGV. The V segment lost 2 bases and the J segment 7 bases; nucleotides outside the gene matches: 3. This CDR3 is 16 amino acids long. Together with reference TRBV11-2 and TRBJ2-1, the CDR3 gives the full variable domain: EAGVAQSPRYKIIEKRQSVAFWCNPISGHATLYWYQQILGQGPKLLIQFQNNGVVDDSQLPKDRFSAERLKGVDSTLKIQPAKLEDSAVYLCASSLQGTSGRNEQFFGPGTRLTVL.

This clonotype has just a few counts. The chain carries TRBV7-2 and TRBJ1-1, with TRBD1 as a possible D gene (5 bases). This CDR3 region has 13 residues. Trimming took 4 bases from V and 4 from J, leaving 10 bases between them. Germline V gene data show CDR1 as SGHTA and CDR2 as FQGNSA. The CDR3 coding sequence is TGTGCCAGCAGCTCGACAGTAACCACTGAAGCTTTCTTT. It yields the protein CASSSTVTTEAFF.

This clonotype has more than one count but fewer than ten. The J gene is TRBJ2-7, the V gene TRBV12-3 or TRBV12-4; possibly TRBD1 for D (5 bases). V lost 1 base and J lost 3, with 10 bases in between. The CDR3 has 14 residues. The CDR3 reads CASSLGSGNYEQYF. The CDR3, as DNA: TGTGCCAGCAGTTTAGGGTCAGGGAACTACGAGCAGTACTTC.

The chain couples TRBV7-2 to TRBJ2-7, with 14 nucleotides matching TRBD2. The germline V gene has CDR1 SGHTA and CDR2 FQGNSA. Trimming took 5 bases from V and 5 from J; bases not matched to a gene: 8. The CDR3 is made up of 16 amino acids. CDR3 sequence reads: CASSRLAGGLTDEQYF. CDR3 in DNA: TGTGCCAGCAGCCGACTAGCGGGAGGGCTAACGGACGAGCAGTACTTC. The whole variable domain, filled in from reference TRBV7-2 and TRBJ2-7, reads GAGVSQSPSNKVTEKGKDVELRCDPISGHTALYWYRQSLGQGLEFLIYFQGNSAPDKSGLPSDRFSAERTGGSVSTLTIQRTQQEDSAVYLCASSRLAGGLTDEQYFGPGTRLTVT.

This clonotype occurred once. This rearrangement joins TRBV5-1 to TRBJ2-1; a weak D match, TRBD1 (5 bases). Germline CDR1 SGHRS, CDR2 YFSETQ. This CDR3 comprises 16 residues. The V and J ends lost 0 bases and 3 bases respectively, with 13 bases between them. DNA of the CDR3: TGCGCCAGCAGCTTGGAGGTGACAGTTTACTACAATGAGCAGTTCTTC. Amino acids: CASSLEVTVYYNEQFF.

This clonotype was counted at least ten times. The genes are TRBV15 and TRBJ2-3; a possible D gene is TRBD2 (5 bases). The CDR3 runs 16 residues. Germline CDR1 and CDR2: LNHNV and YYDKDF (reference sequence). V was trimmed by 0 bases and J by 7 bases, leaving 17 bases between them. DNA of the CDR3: TGTGCCACCAGCAGAGAAGGAGGAGCGGCCCAGAATACGCAGTATTTT. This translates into CATSREGGAAQNTQYF.

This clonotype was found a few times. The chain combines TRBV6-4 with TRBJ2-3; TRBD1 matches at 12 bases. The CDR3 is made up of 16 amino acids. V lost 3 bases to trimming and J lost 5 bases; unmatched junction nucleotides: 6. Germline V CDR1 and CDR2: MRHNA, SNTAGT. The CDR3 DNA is TGTGCCAGCAGTGAGGGGGACAGGGGGCTTGGAGATACGCAGTATTTT. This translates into CASSEGDRGLGDTQYF.

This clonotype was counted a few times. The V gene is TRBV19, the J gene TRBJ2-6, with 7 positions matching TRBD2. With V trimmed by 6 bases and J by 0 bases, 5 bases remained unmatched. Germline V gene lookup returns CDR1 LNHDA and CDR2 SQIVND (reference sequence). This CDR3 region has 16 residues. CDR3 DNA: TGTGCCAGTAGGACCGGGAGGCCCTCTGGGGCCAACGTCCTGACTTTC. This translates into CASRTGRPSGANVLTF.

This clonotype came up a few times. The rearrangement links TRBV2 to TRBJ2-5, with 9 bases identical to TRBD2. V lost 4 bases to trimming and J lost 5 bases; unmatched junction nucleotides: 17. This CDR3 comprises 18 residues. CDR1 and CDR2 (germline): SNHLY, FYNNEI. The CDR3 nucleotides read TGTGCCAGCAGTGCGACCCTCACGTTTAGCGGGAGTTGGGAGACCCAGTACTTC. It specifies CASSATLTFSGSWETQYF.

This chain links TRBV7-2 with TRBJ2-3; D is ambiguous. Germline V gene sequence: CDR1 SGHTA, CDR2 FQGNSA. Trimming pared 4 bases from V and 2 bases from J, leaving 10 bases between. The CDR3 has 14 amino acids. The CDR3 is CASSSQPLTDTQYF. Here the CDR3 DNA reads TGTGCCAGCAGCTCACAGCCCCTCACAGATACGCAGTATTTT.